This T cell receptor beta chain emerged from a study of cytomegalovirus exposure and HLA in healthy donors. As for the study in general: Membership in the Caucasian-associated ancestry cluster was found for approximately 85% of roughly 360 genotyped donors. General study points: Accurate predictions that matched the HLA-A and HLA-B alleles of most subjects were reportedly made from TCR beta sequences. TRBV6-2, TRBV6-3 and some other V segments were unresolvable in 87-base-pair reads.

Details on this clone: The antigen is unknown.

The PCR made use of 60 Vbeta and 13 Jbeta primers. Produced via immunoSEQ multiplex PCR; TCRdb's table is partial and in-frame only. The sample comprises fewer than 110,000 clones, approximately 75% of which are singletons, and under 2% rests with the top ten. This CDR3 has 15 residues. Trimming removed 2 bases from V and 4 bases from J; junction bases left unmatched: 6. The germline V gene has CDR1 MNHEY and CDR2 SMNVEV (reference sequence). The chain is built from TRBV27 and TRBJ2-7; 9 bases line up with TRBD2. This sequence was found in a woman aged 40 to 50 in good health and CMV-seronegative. Specimen: PBMCs. As DNA, the CDR3 is TGTGCCAGCAGTTTAAGGCTAGCGGGACAATACGAGCAGTACTTC. Translating gives CASSLRLAGQYEQYF.